This TCR beta chain stems from a study of glioma-infiltrating T cells. Study-level points and caveats: CDR3 overlap between tissue and blood was very small. Above-expected tissue-blood divergence occurred in all gliomas, most in low-grade ones.

In this sample, this clonotype turned up many times. Its target is not known. The iRepertoire nested amplicon-rescue multiplex PCR amplified TCR alpha and beta CDR3s from RNA. One-step reverse transcription and amplification started from about 100-400 ng of tissue mRNA or PBMC total RNA. TCRdb re-called the multiplex PCR reads with MiXCR, one entry per CDR3 protein. The table lists more than 100,000 distinct CDR3 sequences, around 29% of them singletons, with approximately 43% in the top ten. V lost 3 bases to trimming and J lost 8 bases, with 8 bases between them. This CDR3 has 11 amino acids. The germline V gene encodes CDR1 MNHNS and CDR2 SASEGT.

This chain links TRBV6-1 with TRBJ2-7; D is ambiguous. The TCR was taken from a human donor with low-grade glioma or glioblastoma, undergoing nonglioma brain surgery, or in good health (not recorded which). What was sequenced was glioma tissue, nonneoplastic brain tissue, or PBMCs (not recorded which). Here the CDR3 reads CASSDRAQQYF. In DNA form, the CDR3 reads TGTGCCAGCAGTGATCGGGCACAGCAGTACTTC.